The clone carrying this T cell receptor (beta chain) came up a few times. Its antigen is undetermined. This CDR3 has 15 amino acids. The ends were cut back, 0 bases at V and 0 bases at J, with 12 bases in the middle. Germline CDR1 DFQATT, CDR2 SNEGSKA (reference sequence). This specimen belongs to a study of Graves' ophthalmopathy and Graves' hyperthyroidism. Study outcomes and limitations: Blood samples also showed most expanded thyroid clonotypes exceeding 0.001 frequency. The model forecast ophthalmopathy progression, reaching around 66% sensitivity and around 72% specificity.

Serum thyroxine and TRAb, along with clinical symptoms, thyroid ultrasound and orbital computed tomography, were what diagnosis relied on. The TCR beta CDR3 regions underwent amplification from RNA transcripts. An initial RT-PCR round employing HTBI primers preceded a second-round multiplex PCR. TCRdb re-derived calls from the multiplex PCR reads in MiXCR, one entry per CDR3 protein. Altogether 900,000 to 1,200,000 distinct CDR3 sequences are present, about 40% being singletons, with the ten largest covering more than 9.5%. Source material: peripheral blood or thyroid tissue (not recorded which). The chain joins TRBV20-1 to TRBJ2-7, with TRBD1 as a possible D gene (6 bases). This clonotype was sampled from an adult man with Graves' hyperthyroidism. DNA for the CDR3: TGCAGTGCTAGAGATCAGGGGTACAGCTCCTACGAGCAGTACTTC. Translation: CSARDQGYSSYEQYF.